The 30 T cell receptor beta chains below come from one sample, sequenced in a study of OX40 agonist ivuxolimab in advanced cancers. Generated by immunoSEQ multiplex PCR, the TCRdb table keeps only in-frame clones and is missing some. The table shows 70,000 to 90,000 clones, with over 70% occurring only once. The sequenced sample was CD4+ or CD8+ T cells sorted from blood, obtained in a trial of the OX40 agonist ivuxolimab. Receptors were obtained from an adult with an advanced solid tumor such as melanoma, head and neck, liver or kidney cancer.

The chain employs TRBV5-1 and TRBJ1-2; 9 bases are shared with TRBD1. The CDR3 sequence is 14 residues long. Germline V CDR1 and CDR2: SGHRS, YFSETQ. V was pared by 5 bases and J by 6 bases, with 8 bases of the junction left unmatched. The CDR3 loop is CASRLTTGGDGYTF. CDR3 DNA: TGCGCCAGCAGGTTAACGACAGGGGGGGATGGCTACACCTTC.

This clone was seen many times. The J gene is TRBJ2-1, the V gene TRBV7-3, with 10 bases that match TRBD2. The CDR3 spans 15 residues. Trimming took 6 bases from V and 4 from J; bases not matched to a gene: 6. The germline CDR1 and CDR2 sequences are SGHTA and FQGTGA. The CDR3 DNA reads TGTGCCAGCAGTTCCGGGACTAGCGAGTACAATGAGCAGTTCTTC. It specifies CASSSGTSEYNEQFF.

The V gene is TRBV6-5, the J gene TRBJ1-2, with D perhaps matching TRBD1 (5 bases). Germline V gene lookup returns CDR1 MNHEY and CDR2 SVGAGI. The CDR3 runs 12 residues. V lost 5 bases and J lost 8, with 12 bases in between. The CDR3 DNA is TGTGCCAGCAGTACGGGACTCCTGGGCTACACCTTC. Protein product: CASSTGLLGYTF.

The chain recombines TRBV6-6 with TRBJ1-2, with D unresolved. V was pared by 0 bases and J by 4 bases, with 9 bases between. Germline V gives CDR1 MNHNY, CDR2 SVGAGI (reference sequence). There are 14 residues in the CDR3. This CDR3 is CASSYSLGIYGYTF. DNA of the CDR3: TGTGCCAGCAGTTACTCTCTGGGGATCTATGGCTACACCTTC.

The chain joins TRBV13 to TRBJ2-6; D is possibly TRBD1 (6 bases). The ends were cut back, 2 bases at V and 2 bases at J, with 7 bases in the middle. The CDR3 extends over 15 amino acids. Germline CDR1 PRHDT, CDR2 FYEKMQ (reference sequence). DNA for the CDR3: TGTGCCAGCAGCTTATGGGGGCCTGGGGCCAACGTCCTGACTTTC. Encoded protein: CASSLWGPGANVLTF.

The chain is built from TRBV27 and TRBJ1-5, with 8 bases aligning to TRBD1. The trim removed 6 bases at V and 4 bases at J, leaving 8 bases unmatched. CDR1 is MNHEY and CDR2 is SMNVEV in the germline V gene (reference sequence). The CDR3 totals 15 residues. CDR3 region: CASRPDRAGNQPQHF. The CDR3 DNA sequence: TGTGCCAGCAGGCCGGACAGGGCGGGGAATCAGCCCCAGCATTTT.

The chain joins TRBV5-6 to TRBJ1-2; 8 bases map to TRBD1. J was trimmed by 7 bases and V by 1 base; bases with no gene match: 15. The CDR3 loop spans 17 amino acids. Germline assignment: CDR1 SGHDT and CDR2 YYEEEE. The CDR3 spells CASSLPPGGQGLAGYTF. CDR3 nucleotides: TGTGCCAGCAGCTTGCCGCCTGGAGGACAGGGTCTAGCTGGCTACACCTTC.

The chain combines TRBV6-6 with TRBJ1-2; TRBD1 might be the D (5 bases). The CDR3 length is 14 residues. CDR1 and CDR2 from the germline V gene are MNHNY and SVGAGI (reference sequence). The germline V and J ends were trimmed by 6 bases and 0 bases, with 11 bases remaining between them. In nucleotides, the CDR3 is TGTGCCAGCAGGGACGAGGGGTCTAACTATGGCTACACCTTC. This translates into CASRDEGSNYGYTF.

The rearrangement joins TRBV5-1 to TRBJ1-5, with D perhaps matching TRBD1 (6 bases). The CDR3 spans 15 residues. V lost 4 bases and J lost 1, with 12 bases in between. Per germline, CDR1 SGHRS and CDR2 YFSETQ. The CDR3 protein is CASSEEGGSNQPQHF. The CDR3 DNA follows: TGCGCCAGCAGCGAGGAGGGGGGGAGCAATCAGCCCCAGCATTTT.

The V gene is TRBV10-3, the J gene TRBJ1-3; D gene unclear. This CDR3 comprises 13 residues. Looked up from germline, CDR1 is ENHRY and CDR2 is SYGVKD. Trimming shortened V by 7 bases and J by 2 bases, and 9 bases separated the two germline ends. The CDR3 bases are TGTGCCATCACAGGAGGGACTGGAAACACCATATATTTT. Its translation is CAITGGTGNTIYF.

The chain carries TRBV6-1 and TRBJ2-7, with a possible D match to TRBD1 (5 bases). CDR3 length equals 11 residues. Trimming stripped 5 bases from V and 4 bases from J, with 6 bases between. Germline-derived CDR1 and CDR2 are MNHNS and SASEGT. The CDR3: CASSRQYEQYF. The CDR3 nucleotides read TGTGCCAGCAGTCGACAGTACGAGCAGTACTTC.

The V and J genes are TRBV2 and TRBJ1-1, with D perhaps TRBD1 (6 bases). Between the trimmed V and J ends, which lost 9 bases and 3 bases, there was a span of 17 bases. From germline, CDR1 is SNHLY and CDR2 FYNNEI. The CDR3 covers 14 residues. The CDR3 DNA reads as TGTGCCAGTACCCGAGTCCAGGGGCACACTGAAGCTTTCTTT. Protein sequence: CASTRVQGHTEAFF.

The chain employs TRBV4-1 and TRBJ2-3; D gene unclear. The CDR3 length is 15 residues. Germline V gene sequence: CDR1 MGHRA, CDR2 YSYEKL. V was clipped by 1 base and J by 3 bases, with 11 bases between them. CDR3 region: CASSQALVLTDTQYF. CDR3 coding DNA: TGCGCCAGCAGCCAAGCGCTGGTATTGACAGATACGCAGTATTTT.

The chain links TRBV6-5 to TRBJ1-1; TRBD1 is a possible D gene (6 bases). Germline CDR1 MNHEY, CDR2 SVGAGI. The V end was cut by 3 bases, the J end by 1 base, with 9 bases between. The CDR3 has 14 amino acids. In DNA form, the CDR3 reads TGTGCCAGCAGTTATCAGGGGCAGAACACTGAAGCTTTCTTT. Its protein is CASSYQGQNTEAFF.

The chain recombines TRBV10-1 with TRBJ2-3; D not certain. The CDR3 runs to 13 residues. Germline CDR1 WNHNN, CDR2 SYGVQD (reference sequence). The ends were cut back, 6 bases at V and 0 bases at J, with 7 bases in the middle. CDR3 bases: TGCGCCAGCAGCCAGGACAGCACAGATACGCAGTATTTT. Translation: CASSQDSTDTQYF.

The chain uses TRBV19 and TRBJ1-2; the D gene is possibly TRBD1 (6 bases). V dropped 5 bases and J dropped 4 bases, with 17 bases sitting between them. The CDR3 is made up of 15 amino acids. CDR1 is LNHDA and CDR2 is SQIVND in the germline V gene (reference sequence). The CDR3 sequence is CASSGSGARTYGYTF. The CDR3 bases are TGTGCCAGTAGTGGTTCAGGGGCTCGGACCTATGGCTACACCTTC.

The CDR3, as DNA: TGTGCCAGCAGCTTAGAAAGGGGCCACTATGGCTACACCTTC. Translated: CASSLERGHYGYTF. V gene TRBV13 combines with J gene TRBJ1-2, with D maybe TRBD1 (5 bases). Germline assignment: CDR1 PRHDT and CDR2 FYEKMQ (reference sequence). This CDR3 has 14 amino acids. V lost 1 base to trimming and J lost 3 bases, with 9 bases between them.

The V call is TRBV18, the J call TRBJ1-1; D remains unclear. The CDR3 runs to 14 residues. Trimming stripped 3 bases from V and 2 bases from J, with 10 bases between. The germline V gene has CDR1 KGHSH and CDR2 LQKENI. The CDR3 DNA reads TGTGCCAGCTCACCTGCGGGGTTAAACACTGAAGCTTTCTTT. It yields the protein CASSPAGLNTEAFF.

The sample holds a few counts of this clone. This rearrangement joins TRBV6-1 to TRBJ2-2; possible D gene TRBD2, 5 bases. Germline V CDR1 and CDR2: MNHNS, SASEGT. The CDR3 has 15 residues. Trimming shortened V by 3 bases and J by 6 bases, and 14 bases separated the two germline ends. The CDR3 here is CASSDYGNGAGELFF. In DNA, the CDR3 is TGTGCCAGCAGTGATTACGGGAACGGCGCCGGGGAGCTGTTTTTT.

The chain uses TRBV6-1 and TRBJ1-2; D remains ambiguous. This CDR3 is built from 15 residues. Trimming removed 6 bases from V and 4 bases from J, with 18 bases in between. The V gene's germline CDR1 is MNHNS and CDR2 SASEGT. For the CDR3, the DNA is TGTGCCAGCAGAAGATTCGGTAGGGTCGGCTATGGCTACACCTTC. The encoded protein is CASRRFGRVGYGYTF.

V gene TRBV4-1 combines with J gene TRBJ2-7, with no clear D. Per the germline V gene, CDR1 is MGHRA and CDR2 is YSYEKL. V lost 4 bases and J 1 base, leaving 8 bases between the germline ends. The CDR3 has 13 residues. DNA for the CDR3: TGCGCCAGCAGCCTCGGGTCTTCCTACGAGCAGTACTTC. Translating it yields CASSLGSSYEQYF.

The gene calls are TRBV6-5 and TRBJ2-7; TRBD1 aligns across 7 bases. J lost 13 bases, V lost 5 bases, and 8 bases had no gene match. The CDR3 is 11 amino acids. Germline assignment: CDR1 MNHEY and CDR2 SVGAGI. This chain's CDR3 is CASSESGQFYF. Written as DNA, the CDR3 is TGTGCCAGCAGTGAATCGGGACAGTTTTACTTC.

V is TRBV4-1 and J is TRBJ1-2; D is ambiguous. CDR3 size: 15 residues. V lost 2 bases, J lost 4 bases, and 14 bases lay in between. Germline V CDR1 and CDR2: MGHRA, YSYEKL. For the CDR3, the DNA is TGCGCCAGCAGCCAAAACCCCACTGAAAGCTATGGCTACACCTTC. Its translation: CASSQNPTESYGYTF.

The CDR3 loop is CASSLTPGSGTVSYEQYF. For the CDR3, the DNA is TGTGCCAGCAGCTTAACCCCCGGGAGCGGGACAGTCTCCTACGAGCAGTACTTC. The rearrangement joins TRBV7-6 to TRBJ2-7; D is possibly TRBD1 or TRBD2 (7 bases each). Germline V gene sequence: CDR1 SGHVS, CDR2 FNYEAQ. V was cut by 2 bases and J by 0 bases, with 20 bases left in between. This CDR3 has 18 amino acids.

This clone was picked up one time. V is TRBV19 and J is TRBJ1-2; TRBD1 agrees at 8 bases. The CDR3 covers 12 residues. Trimming removed 8 bases from V and 7 bases from J; junction bases left unmatched: 6. Germline V gives CDR1 LNHDA, CDR2 SQIVND (reference sequence). DNA for the CDR3: TGTGCCAGTTTGACAGGGGATTTTGGCTACACCTTC. It encodes CASLTGDFGYTF. Supplemented by reference TRBV19 and TRBJ1-2, the full variable domain reads DGGITQSPKYLFRKEGQNVTLSCEQNLNHDAMYWYRQDPGQGLRLIYYSQIVNDFQKGDIAEGYSVSREKKESFPLTVTSAQKNPTAFYLCASLTGDFGYTFGSGTRLTVV.

The gene calls are TRBV29-1 and TRBJ2-1; 15 bases align to TRBD2. The CDR3 sequence is 15 residues long. Germline CDR1 is SQVTM and CDR2 is ANQGSEA. V dropped 5 bases and J dropped 5; count of bases not matched to a gene: 4. DNA of the CDR3: TGCAGCGTTCGGACTAGCGGGAGGGATAACAATGAGCAGTTCTTC. It encodes CSVRTSGRDNNEQFF.

In its sample, this clone was seen a few times. The chain recombines TRBV27 with TRBJ2-7; 9 nucleotides match TRBD1. V was clipped by 6 bases and J by 3 bases; unmatched bases: 9. Germline assignment: CDR1 MNHEY and CDR2 SMNVEV (reference sequence). This CDR3 comprises 15 residues. The CDR3 coding sequence is TGTGCCAGCAGCTATACGGGACAGGGAAACTACGAGCAGTACTTC. Its translation is CASSYTGQGNYEQYF.

J is TRBJ2-7 and V is TRBV27, with 13 bases lining up with TRBD2. V trimming: 6 bases; J trimming: 2 bases; junction bases outside the gene matches: 1. This CDR3 has 14 amino acids. Germline assignment: CDR1 MNHEY and CDR2 SMNVEV (reference sequence). The CDR3 is CASRTSGGPYEQYF. CDR3 nucleotides: TGTGCCAGCAGGACTAGCGGGGGGCCCTACGAGCAGTACTTC.

The sample holds one count of this clone. V usage is TRBV27 and J usage is TRBJ1-1; D is possibly TRBD1 (6 bases). The CDR3 runs to 16 residues. The V gene's germline CDR1 is MNHEY and CDR2 SMNVEV (reference sequence). The V end was cut by 4 bases, the J end by 0 bases, with 15 bases between. The CDR3 sequence: CASSWATTGVNTEAFF. The CDR3 DNA reads TGTGCCAGCAGTTGGGCCACGACAGGCGTGAACACTGAAGCTTTCTTT.

This clone is medium-sized in the sample. This chain joins TRBV16 and TRBJ1-2; no definite D call. Germline V gives CDR1 KGHSY, CDR2 FQNENV. V was clipped by 5 bases and J by 1 base, with 8 bases between them. CDR3 size: 13 residues. DNA for the CDR3: TGTGCCAGCAGCAATCGAGGTAACTATGGCTACACCTTC. Translating gives CASSNRGNYGYTF.